Below, one T cell receptor beta chain is given with its context. Its antigen is as yet unknown. The repertoire was sequenced with immunoSEQ multiplex PCR; TCRdb's copy has only in-frame clones and lacks some. The data show roughly 50,000 clones, 80% to 90% seen once. This specimen comes from a study of T cell responses to AZD1222 COVID-19 vaccine. Study results and caveats: The breadth and depth of Spike-specific TCRs increased once two AZD1222 doses had been given. Clonal diversity was possibly underestimated; the donors were predominantly white British and more often female.

V gave up 0 bases and J gave up 3 bases; unmatched junction bases: 8. This CDR3 has 17 residues. CDR1 is MDHEN, CDR2 SYDVKM, per germline. The chain uses TRBV28 and TRBJ2-3; the match to TRBD2 covers 8 bases. This TCR was sampled from an adult who received the AZD1222 COVID-19 vaccine. The sequenced sample was peripheral blood, obtained 28 days after the second AZD1222 dose. CDR3 residues: CASSLWGLVVRTDTQYF. The CDR3 DNA follows: TGTGCCAGCAGTTTATGGGGACTAGTGGTAAGGACAGATACGCAGTATTTT.